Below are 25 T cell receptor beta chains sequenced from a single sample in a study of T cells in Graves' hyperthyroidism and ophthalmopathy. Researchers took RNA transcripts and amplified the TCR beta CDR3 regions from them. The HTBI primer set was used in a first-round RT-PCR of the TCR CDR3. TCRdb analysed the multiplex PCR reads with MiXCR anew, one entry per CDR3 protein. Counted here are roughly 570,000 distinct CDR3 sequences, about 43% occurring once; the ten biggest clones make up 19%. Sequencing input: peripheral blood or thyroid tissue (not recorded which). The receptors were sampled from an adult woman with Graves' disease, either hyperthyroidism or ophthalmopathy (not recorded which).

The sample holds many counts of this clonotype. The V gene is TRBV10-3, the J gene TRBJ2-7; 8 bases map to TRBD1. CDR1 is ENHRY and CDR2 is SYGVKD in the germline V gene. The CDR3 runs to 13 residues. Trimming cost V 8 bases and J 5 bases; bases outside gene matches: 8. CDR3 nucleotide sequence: TGTGCCATCGCTCGGACAGGGCAAGACGAGCAGTACTTC. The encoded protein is CAIARTGQDEQYF.

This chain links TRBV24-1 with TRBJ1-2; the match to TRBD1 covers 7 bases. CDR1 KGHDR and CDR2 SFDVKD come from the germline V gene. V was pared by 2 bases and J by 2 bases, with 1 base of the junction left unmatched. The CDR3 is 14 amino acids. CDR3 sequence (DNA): TGTGCCACCAGTGATTCGGACAGGAACTATGGCTACACCTTC. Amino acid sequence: CATSDSDRNYGYTF.

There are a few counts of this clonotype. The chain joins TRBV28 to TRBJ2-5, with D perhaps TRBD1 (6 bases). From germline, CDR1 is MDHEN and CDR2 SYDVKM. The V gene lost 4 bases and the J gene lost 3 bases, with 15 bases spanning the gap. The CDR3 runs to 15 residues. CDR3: CASSWGRAFKETQYF. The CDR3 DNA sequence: TGTGCCAGCAGTTGGGGGCGGGCTTTTAAAGAGACCCAGTACTTC.

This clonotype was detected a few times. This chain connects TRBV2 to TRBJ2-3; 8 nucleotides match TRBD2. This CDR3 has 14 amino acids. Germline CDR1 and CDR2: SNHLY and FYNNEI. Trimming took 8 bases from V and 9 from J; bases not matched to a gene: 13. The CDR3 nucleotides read TGTGCCAGCGGAGACTTAGCGGGGCCCACCACGCAGTATTTT. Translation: CASGDLAGPTTQYF. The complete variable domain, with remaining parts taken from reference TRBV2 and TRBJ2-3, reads EPEVTQTPSHQVTQMGQEVILRCVPISNHLYFYWYRQILGQKVEFLVSFYNNEISEKSEIFDDQFSVERPDGSNFTLKIRSTKLEDSAMYFCASGDLAGPTTQYFGPGTRLTVL.

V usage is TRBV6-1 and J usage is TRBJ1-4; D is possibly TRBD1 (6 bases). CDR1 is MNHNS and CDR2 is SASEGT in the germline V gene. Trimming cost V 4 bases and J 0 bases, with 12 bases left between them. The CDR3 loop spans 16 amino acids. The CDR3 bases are TGTGCCAGCAGTGGCGGGCAGGGGACAACTAATGAAAAACTGTTTTTT. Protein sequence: CASSGGQGTTNEKLFF.

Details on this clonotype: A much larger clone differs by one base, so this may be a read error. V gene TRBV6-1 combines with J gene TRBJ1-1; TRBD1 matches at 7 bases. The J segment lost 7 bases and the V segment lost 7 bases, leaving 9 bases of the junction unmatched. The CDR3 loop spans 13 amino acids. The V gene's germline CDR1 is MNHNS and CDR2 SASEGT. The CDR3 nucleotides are TGTGCCAGCATTCGACAGGGCGGGATTGAAGCTTTCTTT. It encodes CASIRQGGIEAFF.

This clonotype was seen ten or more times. The CDR3 DNA reads as TGTGCCAGCAGTTACCCGAAATCTAGCTACGAGCAGTACTTC. This codes for CASSYPKSSYEQYF. V gene TRBV6-6 combines with J gene TRBJ2-7; no firm D call. The CDR3 is 14 residues long. Per germline, CDR1 MNHNY and CDR2 SVGAGI (reference sequence). V was trimmed by 2 bases and J by 3 bases, leaving 11 bases between them.

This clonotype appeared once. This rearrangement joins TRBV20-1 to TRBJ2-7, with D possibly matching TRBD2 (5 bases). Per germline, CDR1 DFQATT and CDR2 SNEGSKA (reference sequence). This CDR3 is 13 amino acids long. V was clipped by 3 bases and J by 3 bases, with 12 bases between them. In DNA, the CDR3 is TGCAGTGCTAGTGGTCGGGATCGCTACGAGCAGTACTTC. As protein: CSASGRDRYEQYF.

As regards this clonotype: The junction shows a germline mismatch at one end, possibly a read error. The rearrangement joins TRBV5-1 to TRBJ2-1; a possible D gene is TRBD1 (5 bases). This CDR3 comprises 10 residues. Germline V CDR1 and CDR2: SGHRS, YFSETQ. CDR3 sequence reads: CASTFRDSSF. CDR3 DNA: TGCGCCAGCACCTTCCGTGACAGTTCCTTC.

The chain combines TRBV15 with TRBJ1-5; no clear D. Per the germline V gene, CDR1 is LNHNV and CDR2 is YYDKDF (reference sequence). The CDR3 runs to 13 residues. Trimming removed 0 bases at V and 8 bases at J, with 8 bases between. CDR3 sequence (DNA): TGTGCCACCAGCAGAGAAGAGGGCAAGCCCCAGCATTTT. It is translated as CATSREEGKPQHF.

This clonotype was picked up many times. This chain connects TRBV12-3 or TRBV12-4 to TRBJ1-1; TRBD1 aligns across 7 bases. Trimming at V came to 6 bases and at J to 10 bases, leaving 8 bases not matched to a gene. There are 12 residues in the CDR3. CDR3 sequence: CASSSIQGIAFF. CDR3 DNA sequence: TGTGCCAGCAGCTCAATACAGGGGATAGCTTTCTTT.

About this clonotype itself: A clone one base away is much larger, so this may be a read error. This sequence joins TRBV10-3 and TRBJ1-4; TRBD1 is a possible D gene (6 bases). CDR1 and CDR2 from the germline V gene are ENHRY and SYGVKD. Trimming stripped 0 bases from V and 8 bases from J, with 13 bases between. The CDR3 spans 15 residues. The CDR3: CAISESPGGGEKLFF. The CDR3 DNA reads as TGTGCCATCAGTGAGTCCCCCGGGGGCGGGGAAAAACTGTTTTTT.

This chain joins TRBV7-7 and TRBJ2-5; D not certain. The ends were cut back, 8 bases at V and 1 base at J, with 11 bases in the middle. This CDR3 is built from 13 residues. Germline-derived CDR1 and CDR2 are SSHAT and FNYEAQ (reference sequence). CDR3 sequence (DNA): TGTGCCAGCGTTCACGGGTCCCAAGAGACCCAGTACTTC. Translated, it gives CASVHGSQETQYF.

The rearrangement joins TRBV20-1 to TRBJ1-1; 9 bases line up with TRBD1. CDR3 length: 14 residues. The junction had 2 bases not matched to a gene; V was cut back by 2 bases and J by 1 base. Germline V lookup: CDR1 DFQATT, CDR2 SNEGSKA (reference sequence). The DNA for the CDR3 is TGCAGTGCTAGACTGGACAGGGGGAACACTGAAGCTTTCTTT. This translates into CSARLDRGNTEAFF.

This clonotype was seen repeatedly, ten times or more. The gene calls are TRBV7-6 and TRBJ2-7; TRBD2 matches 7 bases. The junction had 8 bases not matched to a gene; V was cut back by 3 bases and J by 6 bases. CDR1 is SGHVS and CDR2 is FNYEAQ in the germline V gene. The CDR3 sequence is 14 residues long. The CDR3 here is CASSFRTSGGEQYF. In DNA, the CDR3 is TGTGCCAGCAGCTTCCGGACTAGTGGGGGCGAGCAGTACTTC.

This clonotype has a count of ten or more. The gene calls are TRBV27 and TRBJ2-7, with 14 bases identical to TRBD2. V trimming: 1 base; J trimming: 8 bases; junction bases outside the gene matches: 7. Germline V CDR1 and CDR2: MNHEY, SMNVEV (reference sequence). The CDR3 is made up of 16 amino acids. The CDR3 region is CASSLLGTSGRIKQYF. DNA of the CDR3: TGTGCCAGCAGTTTATTAGGGACTAGCGGGAGAATTAAGCAGTACTTC.

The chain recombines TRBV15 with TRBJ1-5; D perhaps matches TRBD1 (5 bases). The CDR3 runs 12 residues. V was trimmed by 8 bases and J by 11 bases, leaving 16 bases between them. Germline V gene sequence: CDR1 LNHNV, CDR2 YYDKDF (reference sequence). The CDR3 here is CATGTVGLAQHF. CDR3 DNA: TGTGCCACCGGGACGGTGGGTTTAGCCCAGCATTTT. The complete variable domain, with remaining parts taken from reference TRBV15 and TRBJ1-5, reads DAMVIQNPRYQVTQFGKPVTLSCSQTLNHNVMYWYQQKSSQAPKLLFHYYDKDFNNEADTPDNFQSRRPNTSFCFLDIRSPGLGDTAMYLCATGTVGLAQHFGDGTRLSIL.

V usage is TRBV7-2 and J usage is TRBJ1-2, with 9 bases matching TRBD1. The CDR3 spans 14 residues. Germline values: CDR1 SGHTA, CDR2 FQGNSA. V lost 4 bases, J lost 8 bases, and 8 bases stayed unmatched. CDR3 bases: TGTGCCAGCAGCTCCGCCTGGACAGGGGAAGGCTACACCTTC. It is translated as CASSSAWTGEGYTF.

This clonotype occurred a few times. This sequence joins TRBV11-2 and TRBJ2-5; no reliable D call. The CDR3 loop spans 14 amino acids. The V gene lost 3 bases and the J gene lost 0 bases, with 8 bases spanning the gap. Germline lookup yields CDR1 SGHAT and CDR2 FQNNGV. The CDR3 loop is CASSFSEYQETQYF. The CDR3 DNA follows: TGTGCCAGCAGCTTTTCGGAGTACCAAGAGACCCAGTACTTC.

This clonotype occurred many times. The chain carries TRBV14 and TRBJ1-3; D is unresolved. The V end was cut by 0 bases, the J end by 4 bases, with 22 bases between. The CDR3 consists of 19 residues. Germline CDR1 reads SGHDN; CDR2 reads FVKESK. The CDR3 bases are TGTGCCAGCAGCCAAGATCCCAAAACTGCCAGGTGTTGCGGAAACACCATATATTTT. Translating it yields CASSQDPKTARCCGNTIYF.

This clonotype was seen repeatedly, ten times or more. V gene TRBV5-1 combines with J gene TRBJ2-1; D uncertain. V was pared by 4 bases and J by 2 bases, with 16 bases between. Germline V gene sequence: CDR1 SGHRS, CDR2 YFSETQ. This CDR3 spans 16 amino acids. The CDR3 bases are TGCGCCAGCAGCAGAGCCGGCGAAATTACCTACAATGAGCAGTTCTTC. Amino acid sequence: CASSRAGEITYNEQFF. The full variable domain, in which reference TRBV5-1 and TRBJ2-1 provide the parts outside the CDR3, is KAGVTQTPRYLIKTRGQQVTLSCSPISGHRSVSWYQQTPGQGLQFLFEYFSETQRNKGNFPGRFSGRQFSNSRSEMNVSTLELGDSALYLCASSRAGEITYNEQFFGPGTRLTVL.

The CDR3 region has the DNA TGTGCCATCAGTGTCCTCTCAGGCCGTGGGACAGGGGGCAACGAGCAGTACTTC. Its translation: CAISVLSGRGTGGNEQYF. The chain has TRBV10-3 and TRBJ2-7, with 12 bases lining up with TRBD1. Germline CDR1 reads ENHRY; CDR2 reads SYGVKD. This CDR3 comprises 18 residues. Losses at the gene ends were 4 bases for V and 5 bases for J; bases not matched to a gene: 15.

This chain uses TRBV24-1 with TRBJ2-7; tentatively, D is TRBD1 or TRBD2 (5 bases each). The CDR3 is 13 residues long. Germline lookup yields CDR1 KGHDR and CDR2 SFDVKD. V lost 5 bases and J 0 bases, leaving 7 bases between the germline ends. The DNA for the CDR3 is TGTGCCACCAGTGGGGGGAACTCCTACGAGCAGTACTTC. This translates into CATSGGNSYEQYF.

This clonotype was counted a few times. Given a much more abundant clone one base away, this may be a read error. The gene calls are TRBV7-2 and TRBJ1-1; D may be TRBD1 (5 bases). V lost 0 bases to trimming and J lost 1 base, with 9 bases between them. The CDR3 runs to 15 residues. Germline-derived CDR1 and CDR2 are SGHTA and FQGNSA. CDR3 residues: CASSLAGGWNTEAFF. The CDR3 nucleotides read TGTGCCAGCAGCTTAGCTGGGGGGTGGAACACTGAAGCTTTCTTT.

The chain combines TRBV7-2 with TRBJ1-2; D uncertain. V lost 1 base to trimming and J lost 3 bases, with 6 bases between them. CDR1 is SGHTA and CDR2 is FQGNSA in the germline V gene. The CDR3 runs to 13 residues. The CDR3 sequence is CASSLENYYGYTF. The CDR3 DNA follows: TGTGCCAGCAGCTTAGAGAACTACTATGGCTACACCTTC.